These 2 T cell receptor beta chains originate from one sample sequenced in a study of shared T cell receptors in the human thymus (dated by TCRdb to the early 2020s). The library was generated by the immunoSEQ multiplex PCR assay. Here the immuneACCESS table is served through TCRdb, limited to in-frame sequences with V and J called. Missing clones are a known gap in these copies; in checked studies unresolved V genes cover under half, and the rest lacks a known reason. The sample has about 380,000 clones on record, more than 85% of them singletons. The biggest ten clones account for roughly 0.02% of the sample. Sequenced sample: thymocytes. These TCRs come from a human donor.

The chain links TRBV29-1 to TRBJ2-7; 9 bases fit TRBD2. V lost 3 bases and J lost 4; bases outside the gene matches: 16. Germline values: CDR1 SQVTM, CDR2 ANQGSEA. This CDR3 has 17 residues. The CDR3 is CSVEYPSGMPGWYEQYF. CDR3 DNA sequence: TGCAGCGTTGAGTATCCTAGCGGGATGCCCGGTTGGTACGAGCAGTACTTC.

V and J are TRBV5-6 and TRBJ1-3, with D possibly being TRBD1 (5 bases). CDR1 is SGHDT, CDR2 YYEEEE, per germline. The CDR3 totals 16 residues. V shed 2 bases and J shed 2 bases, with 14 bases lying between them. DNA for the CDR3: TGTGCCAGCAGCTTAGGGCAGGGAATACCTGGAAACACCATATATTTT. Protein: CASSLGQGIPGNTIYF.